Below, 25 T cell receptor beta chains from the same sample are listed, as sequenced in a study of a mutant IDH1 vaccine in newly diagnosed glioma. Their cognate antigens are unknown. Sequenced by immunoSEQ multiplex PCR; TCRdb stores in-frame clones only, minus some. Among under 70,000 clones listed, approximately 84% were seen once. The time point denotes: week 23, last vaccination. The vaccine gave 300 ug of a 20-mer mutant IDH1 peptide subcutaneously per dose. Sequenced material: PBMCs, taken from a glioma patient whose treatment included an IDH1 peptide vaccine. The receptors here all came from a man younger than 30 with glioma.

V gene TRBV18 combines with J gene TRBJ1-1; D remains unclear. Between the trimmed V and J ends, which lost 3 bases and 1 base, there was a span of 9 bases. Germline lookup yields CDR1 KGHSH and CDR2 LQKENI. CDR3 size: 14 residues. CDR3 coding DNA: TGTGCCAGCTCACCGTCTCAACCGAACACTGAAGCTTTCTTT. It specifies CASSPSQPNTEAFF.

The chain combines TRBV6-5 with TRBJ1-6; D remains unclear. Germline V gene sequence: CDR1 MNHEY, CDR2 SVGAGI. This CDR3 contains 15 residues. V lost 2 bases and J 7 bases, leaving 12 bases between the germline ends. The CDR3 DNA sequence: TGTGCCAGCAGTTACCGCGCAGCGGTGAATTCACCCCTCCACTTT. Translating gives CASSYRAAVNSPLHF.

The CDR3 loop reads CASRVQEGEKLFF. For the CDR3, the DNA is TGTGCCAGCAGAGTTCAAGAGGGCGAAAAACTGTTTTTT. The chain has TRBV2 and TRBJ1-4; D not certain. This CDR3 is built from 13 residues. Trimming cost V 6 bases and J 8 bases, with 13 bases left between them. Germline lookup yields CDR1 SNHLY and CDR2 FYNNEI.

This clone was counted a few times. The genes are TRBV7-2 and TRBJ1-5; perhaps TRBD1 as D (5 bases). The CDR3 is made up of 17 amino acids. Trimming stripped 5 bases from V and 5 bases from J, with 22 bases between. Germline V gene data show CDR1 as SGHTA and CDR2 as FQGNSA. The CDR3 loop reads CASSLRTYPGLYQPQHF. The CDR3 DNA is TGTGCCAGCAGCCTCCGGACTTATCCGGGACTCTATCAGCCCCAGCATTTT.

This clone appeared a few times. The V call is TRBV7-9, the J call TRBJ1-5; 9 bases fit TRBD1. V trimming: 6 bases; J trimming: 0 bases; junction bases outside the gene matches: 15. This CDR3 has 19 residues. CDR1 is SEHNR and CDR2 is FQNEAQ in the germline V gene (reference sequence). The CDR3 loop is CASSSGTGLGGYSNQPQHF. The CDR3 bases are TGTGCCAGCAGTTCCGGGACAGGGTTAGGGGGATATAGCAATCAGCCCCAGCATTTT.

The V call is TRBV7-6, the J call TRBJ1-6; TRBD1 might be the D (5 bases). This CDR3 has 15 amino acids. V was shortened by 4 bases and J by 7 bases, with 14 bases between the two germline ends. CDR1 and CDR2 from the germline V gene are SGHVS and FNYEAQ. CDR3 sequence reads: CASSSRAGGNSPLHF. The CDR3 DNA follows: TGTGCCAGCAGCTCCAGGGCGGGAGGGAATTCACCCCTCCACTTT.

The chain joins TRBV10-3 to TRBJ2-5, with D possibly being TRBD1 (6 bases). Trimming stripped 0 bases from V and 2 bases from J, with 10 bases between. CDR1 ENHRY and CDR2 SYGVKD come from the germline V gene. The CDR3 contains 15 residues. Here the CDR3 reads CAISESTGPQETQYF. The DNA of the CDR3 is TGTGCCATCAGTGAGTCCACAGGGCCTCAAGAGACCCAGTACTTC.

V usage is TRBV9 and J usage is TRBJ1-2; D may be TRBD1 (5 bases). V lost 4 bases and J 4 bases, leaving 14 bases between the germline ends. CDR3 size: 14 residues. Germline V lookup: CDR1 SGDLS, CDR2 YYNGEE. In DNA, the CDR3 is TGTGCCAGCAGCACAACCGGGACGGGCTATGGCTACACCTTC. This codes for CASSTTGTGYGYTF.

This chain uses TRBV7-2 with TRBJ2-1; 11 nucleotides agree with TRBD1. The CDR3 spans 19 residues. V gave up 5 bases and J gave up 0 bases; unmatched junction bases: 12. Per the germline V gene, CDR1 is SGHTA and CDR2 is FQGNSA. The CDR3 nucleotides are TGTGCCAGCAGCCGATGGACAGGGGGCACTTTACCCTCCTACAATGAGCAGTTCTTC. Translated, it gives CASSRWTGGTLPSYNEQFF.

This clone was seen only once. The chain joins TRBV10-3 to TRBJ2-5; TRBD1 matches at 9 bases. The germline gives CDR1 ENHRY, CDR2 SYGVKD. Trimming took 6 bases from V and 3 from J; bases not matched to a gene: 2. The CDR3 covers 13 residues. The CDR3 protein is CAISRTGEETQYF. Written as DNA, the CDR3 is TGTGCCATCAGCCGGACAGGGGAAGAGACCCAGTACTTC.

The chain carries TRBV6-1 and TRBJ2-7; no definite D call. The V gene's germline CDR1 is MNHNS and CDR2 SASEGT. The CDR3 covers 12 residues. The V and J ends lost 8 bases and 5 bases respectively, with 13 bases between them. The DNA of the CDR3 is TGTGCCAGCGCACGGATGGACCACGAGCAGTACTTC. Protein sequence: CASARMDHEQYF.

This clone was seen a few times. This chain connects TRBV5-1 to TRBJ1-4; no firm D call. The V gene lost 3 bases and the J gene lost 3 bases, with 12 bases spanning the gap. The CDR3 loop spans 15 amino acids. CDR1 and CDR2 (germline): SGHRS, YFSETQ. This CDR3 reads CASSSQLLPNEKLFF. The CDR3 nucleotides are TGCGCCAGCAGCTCTCAGTTGTTGCCTAATGAAAAACTGTTTTTT.

The gene calls are TRBV14 and TRBJ2-7, with 15 bases that match TRBD2. Germline CDR1 is SGHDN and CDR2 is FVKESK. The CDR3 covers 19 residues. Trimming took 4 bases from V and 0 from J; bases not matched to a gene: 10. CDR3 loop: CASSPLPGLAGGPSYEQYF. The CDR3 DNA follows: TGTGCCAGCAGCCCTTTACCGGGACTAGCGGGAGGACCCTCCTACGAGCAGTACTTC.

The V gene is TRBV2, the J gene TRBJ1-5; 7 nucleotides agree with TRBD1. Germline CDR1 reads SNHLY; CDR2 reads FYNNEI. The CDR3 extends over 16 amino acids. Unmatched junction bases numbered 11, after V lost 7 bases and J lost 2 bases. The CDR3 here is CASNVEPGGGNQPQHF. The CDR3 nucleotides read TGTGCCAGCAATGTTGAGCCAGGGGGTGGCAATCAGCCCCAGCATTTT.

The chain has TRBV28 and TRBJ1-4, with TRBD1 matching 7 bases. The junction had 5 bases not matched to a gene; V was cut back by 3 bases and J by 7 bases. Germline loops: CDR1 MDHEN, CDR2 SYDVKM. CDR3 length: 14 residues. Written as DNA, the CDR3 is TGTGCCAGCAGTTTGGAGGCAGGGGGTGAAAAACTGTTTTTT. Translation gives CASSLEAGGEKLFF.

The chain links TRBV27 to TRBJ2-2, with D possibly matching TRBD1 (6 bases). The CDR3 covers 14 residues. Between the trimmed V and J ends, which lost 6 bases and 4 bases, there was a span of 12 bases. CDR1 and CDR2 (germline): MNHEY, SMNVEV (reference sequence). The CDR3 DNA follows: TGTGCCAGCAGCTCCCCAGGGGTCACCGGGGAGCTGTTTTTT. This encodes CASSSPGVTGELFF.

V usage is TRBV6-5 and J usage is TRBJ1-1; D remains unclear. CDR3 size: 15 residues. Trimming removed 2 bases from V and 0 bases from J, with 10 bases in between. From germline, CDR1 is MNHEY and CDR2 SVGAGI. CDR3 nucleotide sequence: TGTGCCAGCAGTTACATGGAGGCCTTGAACACTGAAGCTTTCTTT. Protein sequence: CASSYMEALNTEAFF.

The rearrangement uses TRBV5-6 and TRBJ2-3; a possible D gene is TRBD1 (6 bases). Germline lookup yields CDR1 SGHDT and CDR2 YYEEEE. V was cut by 4 bases and J by 4 bases, with 19 bases left in between. This CDR3 has 16 amino acids. The CDR3 nucleotides read TGTGCCAGCAGCGCAATGGGGGCTAGTATCGCAGATACGCAGTATTTT. The encoded protein is CASSAMGASIADTQYF.

The chain couples TRBV2 to TRBJ1-1; the D is unclear. This CDR3 has 15 amino acids. Trimming took off 3 bases at V and 0 bases at J, with 11 bases between the two ends. CDR1 is SNHLY, CDR2 FYNNEI, per germline. The CDR3 DNA sequence: TGTGCCAGCAGTGAGGGCCCAAGGATGAACACTGAAGCTTTCTTT. Translation gives CASSEGPRMNTEAFF.

The J gene is TRBJ1-1, the V gene TRBV2; D unclear. This CDR3 spans 17 amino acids. Germline-derived CDR1 and CDR2 are SNHLY and FYNNEI. Between the trimmed V and J ends, which lost 3 bases and 0 bases, there was a span of 17 bases. CDR3 nucleotide sequence: TGTGCCAGCAGTGAGAGTGAGGACGGAGGGATGAACACTGAAGCTTTCTTT. Translated, it gives CASSESEDGGMNTEAFF.

This rearrangement joins TRBV2 to TRBJ1-6; TRBD1 aligns across 8 bases. The CDR3 is 15 residues long. CDR1 is SNHLY and CDR2 is FYNNEI in the germline V gene. V was clipped by 6 bases and J by 2 bases; unmatched bases: 3. The DNA of the CDR3 is TGTGCCAGCAGGGACAGGGACACCTATAATTCACCCCTCCACTTT. Translating gives CASRDRDTYNSPLHF.

The CDR3 reads CASSLLLGFYGYTF. The CDR3 coding sequence is TGTGCCAGCAGCTTGTTACTCGGGTTCTATGGCTACACCTTC. The chain is built from TRBV5-6 and TRBJ1-2; no firm D call. Germline V lookup: CDR1 SGHDT, CDR2 YYEEEE. V was clipped by 1 base and J by 4 bases, with 11 bases between them. This CDR3 is 14 amino acids long.

The V call is TRBV5-6, the J call TRBJ1-4; D gene uncertain. The V end was cut by 6 bases, the J end by 5 bases, with 11 bases between. The CDR3 consists of 13 residues. The germline CDR1 and CDR2 sequences are SGHDT and YYEEEE. The CDR3: CASTKRPNEKLFF. The CDR3 DNA is TGTGCCAGCACCAAACGGCCGAATGAAAAACTGTTTTTT.

This clone has more than one count but fewer than ten. The J gene is TRBJ1-1, the V gene TRBV4-1, with D unclear. This CDR3 is built from 15 residues. Germline loops: CDR1 MGHRA, CDR2 YSYEKL. The V gene lost 1 base and the J gene lost 1 base, with 10 bases spanning the gap. The CDR3 nucleotides are TGCGCCAGCAGCCAAGGGAGACATGAGAACACTGAAGCTTTCTTT. Residues: CASSQGRHENTEAFF.

The chain carries TRBV7-9 and TRBJ1-4, with D maybe TRBD1 (5 bases). V lost 5 bases to trimming and J lost 4 bases, with 11 bases between them. Germline V gene sequence: CDR1 SEHNR, CDR2 FQNEAQ (reference sequence). CDR3 length equals 14 residues. The CDR3: CASSNPGVNEKLFF. The CDR3 DNA reads as TGTGCCAGCAGCAACCCGGGGGTTAATGAAAAACTGTTTTTT.